This T cell receptor beta chain was retrieved from a study of T cells after yellow fever vaccination. Study overall: SMART-Seq v4 Ultra Low Input prepared libraries from low-cell fractions.

Study results and caveats: Sorted repertoires could include abundant contaminating clonotypes from bulk cells. Few clonotypes appeared in both CD4 and CD8 compartments.

Making TCR cDNA involved 5'RACE template switching, which added UMIs and a universal primer site. One entry per CDR3 protein, called by TCRdb with MiXCR from the 5' RACE reads. The sample holds around 360,000 distinct CDR3 sequences, about 9.9% seen once. Remarks on this clonotype: The antigen is unknown.

CDR3 length equals 15 residues. In germline, CDR1 is SNHLY, CDR2 FYNNEI. V lost 3 bases to trimming and J lost 3 bases; unmatched junction nucleotides: 6. The clonotype was recovered from a young man who received the YFV17D yellow fever vaccine. This chain joins TRBV2 and TRBJ2-7; 9 bases fit TRBD1. Sequenced here: PBMCs, sampled on the day of the first yellow fever vaccination. CDR3 sequence reads: CASSDWRTGDYEQYF. The CDR3 nucleotides read TGTGCCAGCAGTGATTGGCGGACAGGGGACTACGAGCAGTACTTC.